Each of the 6 T cell receptor beta chains below was sequenced from the same sample in a study of Tregs in tolerant kidney transplant recipients. The protocol was immunoSEQ multiplex PCR, while the TCRdb copy is restricted to in-frame clones and leaves out a portion. The data show approximately 81,000 clones, with roughly 90% seen just once and around 1.6% held by the top ten. Related graft donors supplied nonmyeloablative bone marrow transplants, and mixed chimerism was transient. Sequencing used CD4+ T cells from blood (PBMCs), obtained 24 months after the transplant. The receptors were sampled from a human patient who received a combined kidney and bone marrow transplant. The graft donor may account for some of the T cells.

The rearrangement links TRBV9 to TRBJ2-7; 8 nucleotides agree with TRBD2. This CDR3 is 14 amino acids long. After removal of 4 bases from V and 7 bases from J, the junction contained 10 bases not matched to a gene. CDR1 SGDLS and CDR2 YYNGEE come from the germline V gene. The DNA for the CDR3 is TGTGCCAGCAGCCCGCGGACTAGCCCGTTAGAGCAGTACTTC. It encodes CASSPRTSPLEQYF.

The J gene is TRBJ2-2, the V gene TRBV4-3; no definite D call. Trimming took off 4 bases at V and 6 bases at J, with 12 bases between the two ends. Looked up from germline, CDR1 is LGHNA and CDR2 is YSLEER. The length of the CDR3 is 14 residues. In DNA form, the CDR3 reads TGCGCCAGCAGCCGCTTCGGTTTATCCGGGGAGCTGTTTTTT. Translation: CASSRFGLSGELFF.

The gene calls are TRBV9 and TRBJ2-3, with 8 bases that match TRBD1. The trim removed 2 bases at V and 3 bases at J, leaving 2 bases unmatched. The CDR3 sequence is 14 residues long. CDR1 and CDR2 (germline): SGDLS, YYNGEE. This CDR3 reads CASSVQGATDTQYF. CDR3 in DNA: TGTGCCAGCAGCGTGCAGGGGGCAACAGATACGCAGTATTTT.

To note about this clone: The junction and the germline gene differ at one end; a read error may be behind it. Additional DNA sequences in this sample encode the identical CDR3. This chain uses TRBV5-4 with TRBJ1-6; D uncertain. The germline gives CDR1 SGHNT, CDR2 YYREEE (reference sequence). The CDR3 is 16 amino acids. CDR3 protein: CASSLGISPINSPLHF. Here the CDR3 DNA reads TGTGCCAGCAGCTTGGGGATTAGCCCCATTAATTCCCCCCTCCACTTT.

The chain carries TRBV6-6 and TRBJ2-2, with 8 nucleotides matching TRBD1. The V gene end was trimmed by 5 bases and the J gene end by 4 bases; junction bases not matched to a gene: 9. This CDR3 contains 16 residues. Germline lookup yields CDR1 MNHNY and CDR2 SVGAGI (reference sequence). The CDR3 region has the DNA TGTGCCAGCAGTCAACGGACAGGGTTGAGCACCGGGGAGCTGTTTTTT. Translating gives CASSQRTGLSTGELFF.

This clone appeared a few times. CDR3 sequence (DNA): TGTGCCAGCAGTTACTCGTACGGGGAAAAGGCCGGGGAGCTGTTTTTT. Its translation: CASSYSYGEKAGELFF. The V and J genes are TRBV6-6 and TRBJ2-2; TRBD2 might be the D (5 bases). The length of the CDR3 is 16 residues. In germline, CDR1 is MNHNY, CDR2 SVGAGI (reference sequence). The ends were cut back, 0 bases at V and 6 bases at J, with 14 bases in the middle.